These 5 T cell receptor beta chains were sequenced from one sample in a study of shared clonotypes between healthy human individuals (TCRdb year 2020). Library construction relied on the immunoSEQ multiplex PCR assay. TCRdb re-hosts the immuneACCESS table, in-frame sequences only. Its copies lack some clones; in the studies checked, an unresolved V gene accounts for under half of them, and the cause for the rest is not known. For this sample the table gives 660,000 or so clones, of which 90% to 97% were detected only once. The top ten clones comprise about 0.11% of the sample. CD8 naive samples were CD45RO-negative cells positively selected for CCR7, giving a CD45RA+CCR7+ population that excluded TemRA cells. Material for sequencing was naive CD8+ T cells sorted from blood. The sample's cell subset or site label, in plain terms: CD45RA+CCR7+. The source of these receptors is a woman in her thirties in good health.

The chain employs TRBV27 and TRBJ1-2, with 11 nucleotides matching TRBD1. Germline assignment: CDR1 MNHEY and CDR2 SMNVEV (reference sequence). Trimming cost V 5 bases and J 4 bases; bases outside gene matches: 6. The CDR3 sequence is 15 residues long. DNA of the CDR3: TGTGCCAGCAGTCCTCCGGGACAGGGGGTCTATGGCTACACCTTC. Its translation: CASSPPGQGVYGYTF.

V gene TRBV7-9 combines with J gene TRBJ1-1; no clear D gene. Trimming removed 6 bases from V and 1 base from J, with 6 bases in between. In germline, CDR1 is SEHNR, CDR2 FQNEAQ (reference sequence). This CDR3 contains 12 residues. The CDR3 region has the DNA TGTGCCAGCAGTTTTAGGAACACTGAAGCTTTCTTT. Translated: CASSFRNTEAFF.

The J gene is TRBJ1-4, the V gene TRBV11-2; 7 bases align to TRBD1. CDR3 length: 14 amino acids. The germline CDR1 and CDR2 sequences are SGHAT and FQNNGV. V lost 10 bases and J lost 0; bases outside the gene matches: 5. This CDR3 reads CATRGFATNEKLFF. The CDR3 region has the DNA TGTGCCACCAGGGGGTTTGCAACTAATGAAAAACTGTTTTTT.

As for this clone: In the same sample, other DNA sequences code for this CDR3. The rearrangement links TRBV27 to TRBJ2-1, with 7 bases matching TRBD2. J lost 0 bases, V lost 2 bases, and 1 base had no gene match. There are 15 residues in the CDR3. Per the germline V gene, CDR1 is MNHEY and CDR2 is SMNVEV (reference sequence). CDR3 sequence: CASSLGGSSYNEQFF. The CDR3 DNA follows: TGTGCCAGCAGTTTAGGCGGGAGCTCCTACAATGAGCAGTTCTTC.

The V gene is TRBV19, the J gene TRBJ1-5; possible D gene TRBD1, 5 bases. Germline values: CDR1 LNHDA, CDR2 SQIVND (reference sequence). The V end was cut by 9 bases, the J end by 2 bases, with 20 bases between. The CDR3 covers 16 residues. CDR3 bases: TGTGCCAGCGACATCGGGCCTTGGGACGGCAATCAGCCCCAGCATTTT. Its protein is CASDIGPWDGNQPQHF.